This TCR beta chain was sequenced in a study of blood T cell repertoires in COVID-19 (dated by TCRdb to the early 2020s). At the level of the whole study: Samples covering the acute and convalescent phases of COVID-19 were provided by collaborators in the United States, Italy and Spain. The prospective study material was composed of cDNA or gDNA derived from T cells, B-cell-depleted T cells, or PBMCs. Deeply sampled blood TCRbeta repertoires from subjects exposed to, actively infected with, or recovered from COVID-19 were included in the dataset. The repertoires were made available in a free public database intended to serve as a resource for research on the immune response to SARS-CoV-2. The samples were drawn from two sources: the first 160 participants of the ongoing ImmuneRACE study, and fewer than 1,500 subjects contributed by 6 global collaborators. The sample metadata nearly always contained a de-identified subject ID, COVID-19 status, age in years and sex. Where HLA class I and class II types were available, the types were taken from metadata supplied by the sample provider, not from assay-based typing. General findings and caveats noted by the study authors: The amount of clinical and demographic metadata varied by source and participant and was provided uncurated.

The CDR3 covers 13 residues, taking in both the cysteine and the phenylalanine. The DNA shown is the 39-base CDR3, in frame from base 1. CDR1 and CDR2 were assigned from the germline V gene (reference sequence) as GTSNPN and SVGIG. A distance of 10 bases separates the germline ends of V and J, which lose 0 bases and 5 bases respectively. To note about this clone: Its antigen is currently not known. Base qualities were left out, and no much larger clone turns up one base away.

TCRbeta CDR3 regions were amplified from genomic DNA using the immunoSEQ Assay, a bias-controlled multiplex PCR. From the authors' description of their analysis: Nucleated cell counts per sample were estimated from amplification of reference gene primers within the assay. Sequence reads were collapsed and filtered to measure the absolute abundance of every unique TCRbeta CDR3 rearrangement. For each sample, productive Simpson clonality was calculated by taking the square root of Simpson's diversity index across productive rearrangements. In its TCRdb copy, this immuneACCESS table keeps in-frame sequences only and misses some clones. Where compared with another copy, unresolved V genes explain less than half of these, and the others have no known cause. Clone size and V and J calls were adopted from that table, with D and trimming inferred from the DNA. In this sample the table shows some 400,000 clones, around nine tenths of which occur a single time. Approximately 2.9% of the sample is in the top ten clones.

Each collaborating institution followed its own protocols to collect whole blood in K2EDTA tubes. For TCRbeta analysis, collaborators shipped samples as frozen whole blood, isolated PBMCs, or DNA extracted from either of those sample types. The rearrangement combines TRBV30 with TRBJ2-5, with no confidently assigned D gene. The source material was peripheral blood. This receptor was obtained from a human donor in a cohort sampled during active COVID-19. The DNA sequence is TGTGCCTGGAGTGTAGGCGGTTCCGAGACCCAGTACTTC. It codes for CAWSVGGSETQYF.